This passage covers 24 T cell receptor beta chains from one sample sequenced in a study of human T cells and chemical hapten exposure. Indicated time point: patch test 3, about 24 weeks after DPC sensitization. Treatment indicated: therapeutic diphenylcyclopropenone sensitization with weekly scalp DPC. TCRdb re-derived calls from the RACE reads in MiXCR, one entry per CDR3 protein. The table lists about 84,000 distinct CDR3 sequences, under 14% of them singletons, with around 3.7% in the top ten. The starting material was whole blood, obtained in connection with sensitization to the hapten diphenylcyclopropenone (DPC). These receptors were collected from a woman between 45 and 60 years old with alopecia areata. Some clones in this sample may be carry-over from other donors' samples.

This clonotype showed up many times. The CDR3 here is CSARRAASGNTIYF. As DNA, the CDR3 is TGCAGTGCTAGAAGGGCAGCCTCTGGAAACACCATATATTTT. The chain links TRBV20-1 to TRBJ1-3; D is uncertain. V lost 2 bases to trimming and J lost 0 bases, with 8 bases between them. CDR3 length: 14 amino acids. CDR1 DFQATT and CDR2 SNEGSKA come from the germline V gene (reference sequence).

This clonotype came up many times. The rearrangement uses TRBV5-1 and TRBJ2-2; perhaps TRBD2 as D (5 bases). CDR1 is SGHRS and CDR2 is YFSETQ in the germline V gene. The length of the CDR3 is 14 residues. The V end was cut by 6 bases, the J end by 1 base, with 10 bases between. CDR3: CASTRELNTGELFF. CDR3 DNA sequence: TGCGCCAGCACGAGGGAGTTGAACACCGGGGAGCTGTTTTTT.

This clonotype was seen many times. The genes are TRBV12-3 or TRBV12-4 and TRBJ2-7; D unresolved. This CDR3 spans 14 amino acids. The V gene lost 2 bases and the J gene lost 0 bases, with 8 bases spanning the gap. The CDR3 nucleotides are TGTGCCAGCAGTTTATCGGCAGGCTCCTACGAGCAGTACTTC. Translated: CASSLSAGSYEQYF.

This clonotype has at least ten counts. V is TRBV20-1 and J is TRBJ1-1; D is undetermined. CDR1 is DFQATT and CDR2 is SNEGSKA in the germline V gene (reference sequence). This CDR3 region has 13 residues. The CDR3 protein is CTTFFGKNTEAFF. CDR3 coding DNA: TGCACCACTTTTTTCGGGAAGAACACTGAAGCTTTCTTT.

This clonotype was seen at least ten times. This sequence joins TRBV15 and TRBJ1-6, with 8 bases lining up with TRBD1. Germline CDR1 is LNHNV and CDR2 is YYDKDF (reference sequence). This CDR3 is 16 amino acids long. V lost 4 bases and J lost 7; bases outside the gene matches: 9. Here the CDR3 reads CATSTKIRTGNSPLHF. CDR3 bases: TGTGCCACCAGCACCAAGATTCGGACAGGGAATTCACCCCTCCACTTT.

J is TRBJ2-5 and V is TRBV7-8; D possibly uses TRBD1 or TRBD2 (5 bases each). Germline V gene sequence: CDR1 SGHVS, CDR2 FQNEAQ. This CDR3 region has 14 residues. V was cut by 2 bases and J by 5 bases, with 12 bases left in between. DNA of the CDR3: TGTGCCAGCAGCTTATGGGACCCCCAGGAGACCCAGTACTTC. Translated: CASSLWDPQETQYF.

This clonotype has a handful of counts. This chain joins TRBV12-5 and TRBJ1-1; D is undetermined. Trimming stripped 3 bases from V and 3 bases from J, with 11 bases between. Germline lookup yields CDR1 LGHNT and CDR2 FRNRAP. CDR3 length equals 14 residues. CDR3 loop: CASGFSSGHTEAFF. CDR3 nucleotide sequence: TGTGCTAGTGGTTTCTCATCAGGTCACACTGAAGCTTTCTTT.

The chain has TRBV7-2 and TRBJ2-3; D is possibly TRBD2 (5 bases). CDR3 length equals 15 residues. V lost 6 bases to trimming and J lost 1 base, with 14 bases between them. CDR1 and CDR2 from the germline V gene are SGHTA and FQGNSA. In nucleotides, the CDR3 is TGTGCCAGCAGACTTCGCGGGCCTGGCACAGATACGCAGTATTTT. As protein: CASRLRGPGTDTQYF.

This clonotype was seen a few times. CDR3 amino acids: CASGRGWNEQFF. In DNA form, the CDR3 reads TGTGCCAGCGGGAGGGGCTGGAATGAGCAGTTCTTC. The gene calls are TRBV28 and TRBJ2-1; 7 nucleotides line up with TRBD2. This CDR3 spans 12 amino acids. Germline V CDR1 and CDR2: MDHEN, SYDVKM. The junction had 5 bases not matched to a gene; V was cut back by 8 bases and J by 7 bases.

The genes are TRBV5-1 and TRBJ2-5, with D perhaps matching TRBD2 (6 bases). Trimming removed 4 bases at V and 1 base at J, with 11 bases between. In germline, CDR1 is SGHRS, CDR2 YFSETQ. This CDR3 is 14 amino acids long. CDR3 coding DNA: TGCGCCAGCAGCGTTGGAGGGTCCCAAGAGACCCAGTACTTC. Its translation: CASSVGGSQETQYF.

Many counts were recorded for this clonotype. The genes are TRBV3-1 and TRBJ2-7; TRBD2 matches 9 bases. The CDR3 spans 19 residues. V dropped 5 bases and J dropped 2; count of bases not matched to a gene: 19. Germline lookup yields CDR1 LGHDT and CDR2 YNNKEL (reference sequence). CDR3 DNA: TGTGCCAGCAGCACCGGGCTAGCGGGGATGTCTAAAACAACCTACGAGCAGTACTTC. Translated: CASSTGLAGMSKTTYEQYF.

For this clonotype: A much larger clone lies one base from this, so it may be a read error. The gene calls are TRBV28 and TRBJ2-5; a weak D match, TRBD1 (6 bases). This CDR3 is 14 amino acids long. Germline values: CDR1 MDHEN, CDR2 SYDVKM. The CDR3 DNA reads as TGTGCCAGCAGTTTCGGCAGGGGACAAGAGACCCGGTACTTC. Its translation: CASSFGRGQETRYF.

The sample holds many counts of this clonotype. The gene calls are TRBV7-2 and TRBJ2-3; the D is unclear. The CDR3 extends over 14 amino acids. CDR1 is SGHTA and CDR2 is FQGNSA in the germline V gene. The germline V and J ends were trimmed by 0 bases and 3 bases, with 7 bases remaining between them. The chain's CDR3 is CASSLALRTDTQYF. In DNA form, the CDR3 reads TGTGCCAGCAGCTTAGCGTTAAGGACAGATACGCAGTATTTT.

This clonotype was recorded once. A much larger clone differs from this one at a single base, so this may be a read error. The chain joins TRBV30 to TRBJ2-5; 7 bases match TRBD2. The germline gives CDR1 GTSNPN, CDR2 SVGIG (reference sequence). The CDR3 is 16 residues long. The CDR3 DNA reads as TGTGCCTGGAAAAGGGCTAGCGGACCGTACCAAGAGACCCGGTACTTC. It encodes CAWKRASGPYQETRYF.

This clonotype was counted many times. The genes are TRBV29-1 and TRBJ2-7, with 8 bases matching TRBD2. Looked up from germline, CDR1 is SQVTM and CDR2 is ANQGSEA. With V trimmed by 2 bases and J by 9 bases, 15 bases remained unmatched. This CDR3 region has 15 residues. CDR3 sequence: CSVELQRERSRAQYF. As DNA, the CDR3 is TGCAGCGTTGAACTCCAGCGGGAGCGGTCCCGGGCGCAGTACTTC.

This clonotype was observed many times. The J gene is TRBJ2-3, the V gene TRBV11-2; TRBD1 matches 8 bases. V was clipped by 3 bases and J by 7 bases; unmatched bases: 3. Germline CDR1 reads SGHAT; CDR2 reads FQNNGV. This CDR3 is built from 13 residues. This chain's CDR3 is CASSFQGANTQYF. CDR3 sequence (DNA): TGTGCCAGCAGCTTCCAGGGGGCAAATACGCAGTATTTT.

This clonotype showed up many times. This chain uses TRBV12-3 or TRBV12-4 with TRBJ2-7; possible D gene TRBD2, 5 bases. The CDR3 contains 14 residues. Trimming cost V 6 bases and J 2 bases, with 14 bases left between them. In DNA form, the CDR3 reads TGTGCCAGCAGGCGGGCGGGTTCGACCTACGAGCAGTACTTC. This translates into CASRRAGSTYEQYF.

V is TRBV20-1 and J is TRBJ2-5, with 9 nucleotides matching TRBD1. Germline V gives CDR1 DFQATT, CDR2 SNEGSKA (reference sequence). The length of the CDR3 is 15 residues. V lost 0 bases to trimming and J lost 6 bases; unmatched junction nucleotides: 8. The CDR3 protein is CSARDQGQGVKTQYF. The DNA for the CDR3 is TGCAGTGCTAGAGATCAGGGACAGGGAGTGAAGACCCAGTACTTC.

The CDR3 DNA reads as TGTGCCAGCAGCCGTCCCGGGACTAGCGGGAGCTCCTACGAGCAGTACTTC. This translates into CASSRPGTSGSSYEQYF. This rearrangement joins TRBV6-2 or TRBV6-3 to TRBJ2-7; the match to TRBD2 covers 14 bases. The CDR3 loop spans 17 amino acids. V gave up 6 bases and J gave up 0 bases; unmatched junction bases: 7. From germline, CDR1 is MNHEY and CDR2 SVGEGT.

This clonotype has a count of ten or more. V usage is TRBV6-6 and J usage is TRBJ2-2; 7 bases map to TRBD1. Germline CDR1 reads MNHNY; CDR2 reads SVGAGI (reference sequence). The V segment lost 2 bases and the J segment 3 bases; nucleotides outside the gene matches: 6. The CDR3 has 16 amino acids. CDR3 in amino acids: CASSYPTGRDTGELFF. Written as DNA, the CDR3 is TGTGCCAGCAGTTACCCGACAGGGAGAGACACCGGGGAGCTGTTTTTT.

This chain joins TRBV29-1 and TRBJ2-7; D call uncertain. CDR1 is SQVTM and CDR2 is ANQGSEA in the germline V gene. CDR3 length equals 13 residues. Trimming shortened V by 4 bases and J by 3 bases, and 13 bases separated the two germline ends. The CDR3 region is CSVGPRLIYEQYF. Here the CDR3 DNA reads TGCAGCGTTGGACCTCGGTTAATCTACGAGCAGTACTTC.

The chain links TRBV27 to TRBJ2-1; D unresolved. This CDR3 region has 14 residues. V was shortened by 5 bases and J by 6 bases, with 14 bases between the two germline ends. Germline V lookup: CDR1 MNHEY, CDR2 SMNVEV (reference sequence). As DNA, the CDR3 is TGTGCCAGCAGTCCCGCCGGTATCCCCAATGAGCAGTTCTTC. Residues: CASSPAGIPNEQFF.

For this clonotype: The germline gene is not matched at one end of the junction; a read error may be the cause. This chain uses TRBV7-7 with TRBJ2-1, with 7 bases aligning to TRBD1. CDR1 and CDR2 (germline): SSHAT, FNYEAQ (reference sequence). This CDR3 spans 15 amino acids. Here the CDR3 reads CASSPGQRSYNEQFF. The CDR3 DNA follows: TGTGCTAGCAGCCCGGGACAGAGATCCTACAATGAGCAGTTCTTC.

A remark on this clonotype: A read error is possible here, since a much larger clone lies one base away. The CDR3 spells CTSSPGHTEAFF. The CDR3 coding sequence is TGTACCAGCTCACCAGGGCACACTGAAGCTTTCTTT. The chain couples TRBV18 to TRBJ1-1; the D gene is possibly TRBD1 (5 bases). The length of the CDR3 is 12 residues. CDR1 KGHSH and CDR2 LQKENI come from the germline V gene.